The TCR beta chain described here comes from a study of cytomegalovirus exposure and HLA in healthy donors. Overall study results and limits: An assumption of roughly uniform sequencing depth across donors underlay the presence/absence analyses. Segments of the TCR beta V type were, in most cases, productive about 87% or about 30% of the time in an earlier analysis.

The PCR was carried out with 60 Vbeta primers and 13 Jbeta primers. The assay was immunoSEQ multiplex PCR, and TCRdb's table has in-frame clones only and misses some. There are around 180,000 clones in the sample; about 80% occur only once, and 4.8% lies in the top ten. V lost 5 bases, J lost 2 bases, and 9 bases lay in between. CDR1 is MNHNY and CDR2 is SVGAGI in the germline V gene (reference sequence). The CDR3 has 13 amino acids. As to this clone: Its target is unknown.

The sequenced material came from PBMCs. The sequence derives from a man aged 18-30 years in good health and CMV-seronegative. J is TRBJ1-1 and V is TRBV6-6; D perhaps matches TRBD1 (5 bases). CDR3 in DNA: TGTGCCAGCAGTATCCAGGGAAACACTGAAGCTTTCTTT. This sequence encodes CASSIQGNTEAFF.